This T cell receptor beta chain was sequenced for a study of vaccination effects on CD4 cells after COVID-19. Across the study: The post-vaccine samples were taken, at the median, 72 days after the second dose.

Notes on the study in general: Marked contraction was observed in infection-induced and vaccine-induced clones late after vaccination.

About this clone itself: Its antigen is currently unknown.

Viral peptide pools were used in the ViraFEST assay to expand antigen-specific CD4+ T cells, and sequencing came afterward. Researchers isolated CD4+ T cells once about 11 days of culture had elapsed. Each person got two doses of an mRNA SARS-CoV-2 vaccine, BNT162b2 or mRNA-1273. Vaccine recipients lacked prior SARS-CoV-2 infection and had negative nucleocapsid antibodies. Days 3 and 7 were when half the medium was replaced with IL-2 medium. With V trimmed by 6 bases and J by 0 bases, 6 bases remained unmatched. The CDR3 contains 16 residues. CDR1 and CDR2 (germline): MNHEY, SVGEGT. Measured with immunoSEQ multiplex PCR; TCRdb has only the in-frame clones, and not every one. The sample includes tens of thousands of clones, around 70% of them seen just once.

The sample in question was CD4+ T cells from PBMCs cultured with HCoV-229E spike peptides, obtained after COVID-19 vaccination. The receptor was isolated from a human donor who received a COVID-19 vaccine. The chain couples TRBV6-2 or TRBV6-3 to TRBJ2-4, with TRBD1 matching 9 bases. CDR3 residues: CASSKQGAVAKNIQYF. CDR3 bases: TGTGCCAGCAGCAAACAGGGGGCCGTAGCCAAAAACATTCAGTACTTC.